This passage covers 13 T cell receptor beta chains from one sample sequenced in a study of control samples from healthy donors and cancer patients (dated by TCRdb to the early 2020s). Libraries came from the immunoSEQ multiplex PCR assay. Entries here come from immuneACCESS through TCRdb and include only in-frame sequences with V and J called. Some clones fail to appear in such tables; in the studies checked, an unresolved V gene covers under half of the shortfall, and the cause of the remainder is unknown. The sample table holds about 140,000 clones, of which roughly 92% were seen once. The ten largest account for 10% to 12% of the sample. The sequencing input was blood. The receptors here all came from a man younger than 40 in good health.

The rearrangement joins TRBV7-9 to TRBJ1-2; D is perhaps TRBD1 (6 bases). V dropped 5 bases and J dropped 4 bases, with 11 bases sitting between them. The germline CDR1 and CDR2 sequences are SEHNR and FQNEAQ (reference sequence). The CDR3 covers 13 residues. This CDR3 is CASSPQGFYGYTF. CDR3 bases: TGTGCCAGCAGCCCACAGGGATTCTATGGCTACACCTTC.

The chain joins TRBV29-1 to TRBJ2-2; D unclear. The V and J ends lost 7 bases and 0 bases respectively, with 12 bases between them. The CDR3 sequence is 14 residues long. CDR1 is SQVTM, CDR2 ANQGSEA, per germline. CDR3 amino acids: CSAKRAANTGELFF. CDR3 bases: TGCAGCGCAAAAAGGGCCGCGAACACCGGGGAGCTGTTTTTT.

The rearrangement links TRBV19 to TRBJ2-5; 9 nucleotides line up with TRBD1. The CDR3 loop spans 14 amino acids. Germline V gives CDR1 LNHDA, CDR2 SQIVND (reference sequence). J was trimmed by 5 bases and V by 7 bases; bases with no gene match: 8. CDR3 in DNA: TGTGCCAGTACCGGAAGGACAGGGGTTGAGACCCAGTACTTC. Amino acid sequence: CASTGRTGVETQYF.

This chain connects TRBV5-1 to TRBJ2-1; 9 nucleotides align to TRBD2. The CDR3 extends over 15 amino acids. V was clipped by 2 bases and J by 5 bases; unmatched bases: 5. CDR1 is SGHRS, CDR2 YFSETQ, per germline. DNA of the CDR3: TGCGCCAGCAGCTTAATAGCGGGAGTAAACAATGAGCAGTTCTTC. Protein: CASSLIAGVNNEQFF.

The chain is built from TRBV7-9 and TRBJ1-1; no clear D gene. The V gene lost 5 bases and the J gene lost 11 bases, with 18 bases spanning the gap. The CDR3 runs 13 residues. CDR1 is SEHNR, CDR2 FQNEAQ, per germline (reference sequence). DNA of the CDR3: TGTGCCAGCAGCAATTACCGGGGTTCATCGGCTTTCTTT. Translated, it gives CASSNYRGSSAFF.

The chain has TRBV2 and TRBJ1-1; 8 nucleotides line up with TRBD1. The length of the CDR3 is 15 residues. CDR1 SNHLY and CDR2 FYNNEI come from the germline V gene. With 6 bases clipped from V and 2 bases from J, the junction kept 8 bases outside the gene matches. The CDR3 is CASRGRTGSNTEAFF. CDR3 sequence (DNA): TGTGCCAGCAGGGGACGGACAGGGAGTAACACTGAAGCTTTCTTT.

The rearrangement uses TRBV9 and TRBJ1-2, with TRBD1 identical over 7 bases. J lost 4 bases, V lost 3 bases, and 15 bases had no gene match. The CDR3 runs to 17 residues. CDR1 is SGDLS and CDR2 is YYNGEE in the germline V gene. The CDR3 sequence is CASSAGTALIPPYGYTF. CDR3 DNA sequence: TGTGCCAGCAGCGCCGGGACAGCCCTTATCCCGCCCTATGGCTACACCTTC.

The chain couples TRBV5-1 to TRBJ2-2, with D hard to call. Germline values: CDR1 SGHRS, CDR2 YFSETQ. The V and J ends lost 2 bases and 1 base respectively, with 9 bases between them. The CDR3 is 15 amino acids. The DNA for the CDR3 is TGCGCCAGCAGCTTCCGAGGCGAGAACACCGGGGAGCTGTTTTTT. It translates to CASSFRGENTGELFF.

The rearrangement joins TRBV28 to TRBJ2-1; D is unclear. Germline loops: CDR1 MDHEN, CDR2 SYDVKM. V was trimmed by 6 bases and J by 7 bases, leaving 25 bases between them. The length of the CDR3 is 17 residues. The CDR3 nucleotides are TGTGCCAGCAGGAGAATAGGGATTCCGCTTGGGATAAATGAGCAGTTCTTC. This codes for CASRRIGIPLGINEQFF.

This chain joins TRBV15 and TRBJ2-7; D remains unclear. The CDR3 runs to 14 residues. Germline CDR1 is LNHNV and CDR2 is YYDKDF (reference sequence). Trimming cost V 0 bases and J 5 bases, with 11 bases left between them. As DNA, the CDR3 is TGTGCCACCAGCAGAGATTATACAGCCCACGAGCAGTACTTC. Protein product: CATSRDYTAHEQYF.

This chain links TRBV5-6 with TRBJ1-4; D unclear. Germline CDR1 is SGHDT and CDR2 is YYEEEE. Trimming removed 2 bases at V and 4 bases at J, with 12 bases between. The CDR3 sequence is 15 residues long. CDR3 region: CASSFGRGYNEKLFF. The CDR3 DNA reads TGTGCCAGCAGCTTTGGGCGGGGTTATAATGAAAAACTGTTTTTT. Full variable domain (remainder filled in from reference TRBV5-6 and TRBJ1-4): DAGVTQSPTHLIKTRGQQVTLRCSPKSGHDTVSWYQQALGQGPQFIFQYYEEEERQRGNFPDRFSGHQFPNYSSELNVNALLLGDSALYLCASSFGRGYNEKLFFGSGTQLSVL.

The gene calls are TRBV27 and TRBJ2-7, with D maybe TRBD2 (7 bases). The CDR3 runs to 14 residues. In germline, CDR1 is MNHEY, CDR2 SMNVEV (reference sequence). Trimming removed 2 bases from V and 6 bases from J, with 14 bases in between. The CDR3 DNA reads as TGTGCCAGCAGTTTAGGGAGGGGGTTGGTCGAGCAGTACTTC. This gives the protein CASSLGRGLVEQYF.

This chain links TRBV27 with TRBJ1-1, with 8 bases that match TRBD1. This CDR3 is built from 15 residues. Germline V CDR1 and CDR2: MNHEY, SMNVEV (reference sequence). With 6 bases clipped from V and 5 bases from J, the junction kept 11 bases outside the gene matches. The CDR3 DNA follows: TGTGCCAGCAGCCCTATCGACAGGGGATATACTGAAGCTTTCTTT. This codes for CASSPIDRGYTEAFF.